The following is a T cell receptor (beta chain) sequence with its context. Its antigen is as yet unknown. The data derive from a study of immune evolution from preneoplasia to lung adenocarcinoma. Overall study findings and caveats: From normal lung to invasive adenocarcinoma, top clone frequencies appeared to decrease. Normal lung had highest clonality; later lesions appeared denser, more diverse.

Here immunoSEQ multiplex PCR was the method, and the copy in TCRdb shows in-frame clones only, minus some. The top ten hold around 31% of the sample, which has 10,000 or so clones, 76% seen once. The CDR3 loop spans 13 amino acids. J was trimmed by 8 bases and V by 5 bases; bases with no gene match: 6. Germline loops: CDR1 MNHEY, CDR2 SMNVEV (reference sequence). Between about 2014 and 2018, patients underwent resection in Japan or China. H&E slides confirmed each diagnosis, reviewed by two pathologists independently. The receptor's source is a person aged 55 to 69 with lung adenocarcinoma. Some clones in this sample may be carry-over from other donors' samples. The rearrangement joins TRBV27 to TRBJ1-2, with 9 positions matching TRBD1. The sample consisted of FFPE normal lung tissue adjacent to the tumor. In DNA form, the CDR3 reads TGTGCCAGCAGTCAACAGGGGGCGAGGGGCTACACCTTC. Its protein product is CASSQQGARGYTF.